The 31 T cell receptor beta chains presented below share a single source sample, sequenced in a study of blood T cells in healthy people across ages. Primed by a sample-barcoded 5' primer and a J-beta primer mix, a second PCR proceeded for about 6 to 11 cycles. TCRdb re-analysed the 5' RACE reads in MiXCR, keeping a single row per CDR3 protein. The sample carries about a million distinct CDR3 sequences, about 48% recorded once. Sequenced material: blood. The receptors originated from a man younger than 45 in good health.

The chain combines TRBV20-1 with TRBJ1-2; perhaps TRBD1 as D (6 bases). CDR3 length: 13 residues. Trimming removed 3 bases at V and 8 bases at J, with 16 bases between. The germline CDR1 and CDR2 sequences are DFQATT and SNEGSKA (reference sequence). The CDR3 loop is CSARGTGWYGYTF. The DNA for the CDR3 is TGCAGTGCTAGGGGTACAGGGTGGTACGGCTACACCTTC.

This chain connects TRBV2 to TRBJ2-5; TRBD1 agrees at 8 bases. This CDR3 is 13 amino acids long. Germline trimming cut 11 bases from V and 2 bases from J; bases unmatched to any gene: 7. CDR1 is SNHLY, CDR2 FYNNEI, per germline. The CDR3 loop is CAQGAGRQETQYF. The CDR3 nucleotides are TGTGCCCAGGGGGCTGGGCGGCAAGAGACCCAGTACTTC.

The chain couples TRBV12-3 or TRBV12-4 to TRBJ1-2; D remains ambiguous. This CDR3 comprises 14 residues. V was trimmed by 0 bases and J by 3 bases, leaving 8 bases between them. CDR3 sequence (DNA): TGTGCCAGCAGTTTAGCGGCAGCCTACTATGGCTACACCTTC. Translated, it gives CASSLAAAYYGYTF.

This clonotype has just a few counts. The CDR3 region has the DNA TGCGCCAGCAGCTTGGGGAATTCCGGGACAGGCAACAATGAGCAGTTCTTC. Translated, it gives CASSLGNSGTGNNEQFF. This rearrangement joins TRBV5-1 to TRBJ2-1, with 8 nucleotides matching TRBD1. CDR1 is SGHRS, CDR2 YFSETQ, per germline. The J segment lost 5 bases and the V segment lost 0 bases, leaving 10 bases of the junction unmatched. The CDR3 has 17 amino acids.

This chain uses TRBV28 with TRBJ1-1, with D perhaps matching TRBD1 (6 bases). V was clipped by 6 bases and J by 1 base, with 15 bases between them. The CDR3 extends over 15 amino acids. CDR1 is MDHEN, CDR2 SYDVKM, per germline. The CDR3 region has the DNA TGTGCCAGCAGGCAGGCCCGGACAGAGAACACTGAAGCTTTCTTT. Amino acids: CASRQARTENTEAFF.

The sample holds a few counts of this clonotype. The CDR3 sequence: CASSPSWDSPLHF. CDR3 bases: TGTGCCAGCTCACCATCGTGGGATTCACCCCTCCACTTT. This chain joins TRBV18 and TRBJ1-6; no definite D call. Trimming removed 2 bases from V and 8 bases from J, with 7 bases in between. Looked up from germline, CDR1 is KGHSH and CDR2 is LQKENI. This CDR3 spans 13 amino acids. Looking up the rest from reference TRBV18 and TRBJ1-6 gives the full variable domain: NAGVMQNPRHLVRRRGQEARLRCSPMKGHSHVYWYRQLPEEGLKFMVYLQKENIIDESGMPKERFSAEFPKEGPSILRIQQVVRGDSAAYFCASSPSWDSPLHFGNGTRLTVT.

The chain joins TRBV6-5 to TRBJ2-1; 8 bases are shared with TRBD2. CDR1 and CDR2 (germline): MNHEY, SVGAGI. After removal of 8 bases from V and 7 bases from J, the junction contained 7 bases not matched to a gene. The CDR3 contains 13 residues. As DNA, the CDR3 is TGTGCCAGCCAAACGGGGGGGCTAAATGAGCAGTTCTTC. As protein: CASQTGGLNEQFF.

This chain joins TRBV30 and TRBJ2-1; perhaps TRBD1 as D (6 bases). V lost 4 bases and J 4 bases, leaving 14 bases between the germline ends. CDR1 and CDR2 from the germline V gene are GTSNPN and SVGIG (reference sequence). This CDR3 has 14 residues. The CDR3 protein is CAWNVGTPYNEQFF. In nucleotides, the CDR3 is TGTGCCTGGAATGTCGGGACACCTTACAATGAGCAGTTCTTC.

V usage is TRBV9 and J usage is TRBJ2-7; a weak D match, TRBD1 (5 bases). CDR3 length equals 15 residues. Germline V gene sequence: CDR1 SGDLS, CDR2 YYNGEE. The ends were cut back, 0 bases at V and 2 bases at J, with 12 bases in the middle. The CDR3 loop reads CASSVEGSPTYEQYF. CDR3 in DNA: TGTGCCAGCAGCGTAGAGGGGTCCCCAACCTACGAGCAGTACTTC.

The gene calls are TRBV12-3 or TRBV12-4 and TRBJ2-7; 8 nucleotides agree with TRBD1. The better agreement between TRBJ2-5 and the DNA end casts doubt on the J call. The CDR3 is made up of 14 amino acids. The CDR3 DNA sequence: TGTGCCAGCAGTGATACAGGGGGAGTGGAGACCCAGTACTTC. Residues: CASSDTGGVETQYF.

This chain joins TRBV20-1 and TRBJ2-3; the D gene is possibly TRBD1 (5 bases). CDR3 length: 14 amino acids. In germline, CDR1 is DFQATT, CDR2 SNEGSKA (reference sequence). The chain's CDR3 is CRSTVGASTDTQYF. The CDR3 nucleotides are TGCAGGTCGACAGTGGGCGCTAGCACAGATACGCAGTATTTT.

V usage is TRBV9 and J usage is TRBJ2-1, with TRBD2 matching 8 bases. This CDR3 is 15 amino acids long. Germline loops: CDR1 SGDLS, CDR2 YYNGEE. Trimming took 0 bases from V and 8 from J; bases not matched to a gene: 7. CDR3: CASSVGTGGFDEQFF. CDR3 bases: TGTGCCAGCAGCGTAGGAACGGGGGGGTTCGATGAGCAGTTCTTC.

The chain carries TRBV13 and TRBJ2-3; 7 bases align to TRBD1. The germline CDR1 and CDR2 sequences are PRHDT and FYEKMQ (reference sequence). The CDR3 is 15 amino acids. The trim removed 3 bases at V and 5 bases at J, leaving 8 bases unmatched. CDR3 protein: CASSLRQGKGDTQYF. In DNA form, the CDR3 reads TGTGCCAGCAGCTTGAGACAGGGTAAAGGAGATACGCAGTATTTT. The full variable domain, in which reference TRBV13 and TRBJ2-3 provide the parts outside the CDR3, is AAGVIQSPRHLIKEKRETATLKCYPIPRHDTVYWYQQGPGQDPQFLISFYEKMQSDKGSIPDRFSAQQFSDYHSELNMSSLELGDSALYFCASSLRQGKGDTQYFGPGTRLTVL.

Of note for this clonotype: One end of the junction fails to match germline, which may point to a read error. The gene calls are TRBV5-1 and TRBJ2-7, with 11 nucleotides matching TRBD2. The CDR3 covers 14 residues. Per the germline V gene, CDR1 is SGHRS and CDR2 is YFSETQ. CDR3 in DNA: TGCGCCCGCAGCTCGACTAGCGGGAACAATGAGCAGTACTTC. This gives the protein CARSSTSGNNEQYF.

The chain employs TRBV5-1 and TRBJ1-2, with 9 positions matching TRBD1. Trimming removed 4 bases from V and 5 bases from J; junction bases left unmatched: 6. Looked up from germline, CDR1 is SGHRS and CDR2 is YFSETQ. The CDR3 is 14 amino acids. CDR3 protein: CASSITGGSYGYTF. CDR3 in DNA: TGCGCCAGCAGCATAACAGGGGGCAGTTATGGCTACACCTTC.

The chain joins TRBV15 to TRBJ2-3, with D hard to call. Germline V gene lookup returns CDR1 LNHNV and CDR2 YYDKDF (reference sequence). Between the trimmed V and J ends, which lost 5 bases and 0 bases, there was a span of 18 bases. The CDR3 is 17 amino acids. The CDR3 coding sequence is TGTGCCACCAGCCTGCCACAGCCATCTCCTAGCACAGATACGCAGTATTTT. As protein: CATSLPQPSPSTDTQYF. Drawing the rest from reference TRBV15 and TRBJ2-3, the complete variable domain is DAMVIQNPRYQVTQFGKPVTLSCSQTLNHNVMYWYQQKSSQAPKLLFHYYDKDFNNEADTPDNFQSRRPNTSFCFLDIRSPGLGDTAMYLCATSLPQPSPSTDTQYFGPGTRLTVL.

The chain recombines TRBV4-3 with TRBJ2-2; TRBD1 agrees at 8 bases. The CDR3 is made up of 16 amino acids. Germline CDR1 is LGHNA and CDR2 is YSLEER. V lost 1 base, J lost 7 bases, and 8 bases stayed unmatched. The chain's CDR3 is CASSQGAAGGFGELFF. For the CDR3, the DNA is TGCGCCAGCAGCCAAGGCGCGGCAGGGGGCTTCGGGGAGCTGTTTTTT.

This chain links TRBV9 with TRBJ2-7; D perhaps matches TRBD2 (6 bases). CDR1 and CDR2 from the germline V gene are SGDLS and YYNGEE. The CDR3 covers 15 residues. V lost 0 bases to trimming and J lost 5 bases, with 15 bases between them. The CDR3 coding sequence is TGTGCCAGCAGCGTAGAGGAGGGGATCACCAACGAGCAGTACTTC. It yields the protein CASSVEEGITNEQYF.

The V call is TRBV7-9, the J call TRBJ1-6, with 8 nucleotides matching TRBD1. CDR3 size: 14 residues. Germline CDR1 SEHNR, CDR2 FQNEAQ (reference sequence). V lost 6 bases, J lost 10 bases, and 8 bases stayed unmatched. In nucleotides, the CDR3 is TGTGCCAGCAGTCAAAGGACAGGGTCGTCACCCCTCCACTTT. Protein: CASSQRTGSSPLHF. Looking up the rest from reference TRBV7-9 and TRBJ1-6 gives the full variable domain: DTGVSQNPRHKITKRGQNVTFRCDPISEHNRLYWYRQTLGQGPEFLTYFQNEAQLEKSRLLSDRFSAERPKGSFSTLEIQRTEQGDSAMYLCASSQRTGSSPLHFGNGTRLTVT.

This chain connects TRBV29-1 to TRBJ1-2; the match to TRBD1 covers 10 bases. Germline V lookup: CDR1 SQVTM, CDR2 ANQGSEA. Unmatched junction bases numbered 2, after V lost 3 bases and J lost 7 bases. The CDR3 covers 12 residues. CDR3 in amino acids: CSVEGQGTGYTF. CDR3 nucleotide sequence: TGCAGCGTTGAGGGACAGGGGACTGGCTACACCTTC.

The chain uses TRBV3-1 and TRBJ1-1; D may be TRBD1 (6 bases). Germline CDR1 is LGHDT and CDR2 is YNNKEL (reference sequence). This CDR3 is 15 amino acids long. The germline V and J ends were trimmed by 1 base and 2 bases, with 11 bases remaining between them. The CDR3 spells CASSQGQGINTEAFF. The DNA of the CDR3 is TGTGCCAGCAGCCAAGGTCAGGGGATCAACACTGAAGCTTTCTTT.

V usage is TRBV7-2 and J usage is TRBJ1-2; D remains unclear. This CDR3 has 15 residues. V was clipped by 5 bases and J by 5 bases, with 18 bases between them. In germline, CDR1 is SGHTA, CDR2 FQGNSA. The DNA for the CDR3 is TGTGCCAGCAGCCCCGTTGGTGGTCCTGGGTATGGCTACACCTTC. It is translated as CASSPVGGPGYGYTF.

This clonotype was seen many times. The chain joins TRBV5-1 to TRBJ2-3, with a weak D call TRBD2 (7 bases). The germline V gene encodes CDR1 SGHRS and CDR2 YFSETQ. There are 15 residues in the CDR3. The V end lost 5 bases, the J end lost 0 bases, and 13 bases lay between the germline ends. CDR3 loop: CASSEGGPSTDTQYF. As DNA, the CDR3 is TGCGCCAGCAGTGAGGGGGGGCCTAGCACAGATACGCAGTATTTT.

The chain carries TRBV6-1 and TRBJ2-1, with D possibly matching TRBD2 (6 bases). The DNA end is a closer match to TRBJ2-7, so the J assignment may be wrong. Germline CDR1 MNHNS, CDR2 SASEGT. The CDR3 runs 16 residues. CDR3 nucleotides: TGTGCCAGCAGTGAAGGCGGGGCCATACTATACAATGAGCAGTACTTC. Translation: CASSEGGAILYNEQYF.

The V call is TRBV9, the J call TRBJ2-1; D remains ambiguous. The germline V gene has CDR1 SGDLS and CDR2 YYNGEE. V shed 1 base and J shed 12 bases, with 11 bases lying between them. The CDR3 runs to 12 residues. CDR3 DNA sequence: TGTGCCAGCAGCGTAAGCGAAAGCCCGCAGTTCTTC. It specifies CASSVSESPQFF.

With respect to this clonotype: A junction end diverges from the germline sequence, so it may reflect a read error. The chain employs TRBV10-3 and TRBJ2-1; 9 nucleotides match TRBD2. Germline lookup yields CDR1 ENHRY and CDR2 SYGVKD. The CDR3 runs to 15 residues. The CDR3 DNA is TGTGCCATCAGTGAGAGCGGGGGGCGACTCAATGGGCAGTTCTTC. Its protein is CAISESGGRLNGQFF.

This clonotype was counted ten times or more. The rearrangement uses TRBV27 and TRBJ2-3; D remains ambiguous. The CDR3 is made up of 13 amino acids. CDR1 is MNHEY, CDR2 SMNVEV, per germline (reference sequence). Trimming took off 11 bases at V and 2 bases at J, with 14 bases between the two ends. The CDR3 loop reads CAAMDRLTDTQYF. DNA of the CDR3: TGTGCCGCTATGGACCGGCTCACAGATACGCAGTATTTT.

This clonotype came up a few times. This rearrangement joins TRBV15 to TRBJ1-1; D is undetermined. The V gene lost 3 bases and the J gene lost 1 base, with 6 bases spanning the gap. Germline values: CDR1 LNHNV, CDR2 YYDKDF (reference sequence). The CDR3 length is 13 residues. The CDR3, as DNA: TGTGCCACCAGCAGGGTCGGGAACACTGAAGCTTTCTTT. Translated: CATSRVGNTEAFF.

The J gene is TRBJ2-5, the V gene TRBV6-1; D is ambiguous. The CDR3 is 14 amino acids. Germline-derived CDR1 and CDR2 are MNHNS and SASEGT. With 7 bases removed from V and 0 bases from J, the gap between germline ends came to 12 bases. The CDR3 DNA reads TGTGCCAGCACCGGTACATCGTACCAAGAGACCCAGTACTTC. Encoded protein: CASTGTSYQETQYF.

The gene calls are TRBV7-9 and TRBJ1-1; no clear D gene. V was trimmed by 7 bases and J by 5 bases, leaving 14 bases between them. The CDR3 is 13 amino acids. Germline V gene sequence: CDR1 SEHNR, CDR2 FQNEAQ (reference sequence). The CDR3 coding sequence is TGTGCCAGCATCGAAATAGGCGGGACTGAAGCTTTCTTT. Translating gives CASIEIGGTEAFF.

J is TRBJ2-7 and V is TRBV5-6; 10 positions agree with TRBD2. The tail of the sequence fits TRBJ2-5 better, so the J call may be wrong. Germline loops: CDR1 SGHDT, CDR2 YYEEEE. The length of the CDR3 is 15 residues. The DNA of the CDR3 is TGTGCCAGCAGCCTGAACTTGGGACTAGCGGAGACCCAGTACTTC. Residues: CASSLNLGLAETQYF.